These 28 T cell receptor beta chains originate from one sample sequenced in a study of glioma-infiltrating T cells. Amplification of TCR alpha and beta CDR3 regions from RNA used iRepertoire nested multiplex PCR. TCRdb reanalysed the multiplex PCR reads using MiXCR and keeps one entry per CDR3 protein. This sample has about 140,000 distinct CDR3 sequences, with roughly two fifths found just once. The material sequenced was glioma tissue, nonneoplastic brain tissue, or PBMCs (not recorded which). The origin of the receptors is a human donor with low-grade glioma or glioblastoma, undergoing nonglioma brain surgery, or in good health (not recorded which).

The chain employs TRBV29-1 and TRBJ2-1; D assignment may be TRBD1 or TRBD2 (5 bases each). Germline lookup yields CDR1 SQVTM and CDR2 ANQGSEA. This CDR3 region has 14 residues. Trimming took off 4 bases at V and 0 bases at J, with 10 bases between the two ends. Written as DNA, the CDR3 is TGCAGCGTTGTAGTGGGACCCTCCTACAATGAGCAGTTCTTC. It translates to CSVVVGPSYNEQFF.

The chain is built from TRBV2 and TRBJ2-2; D is tentatively TRBD1 or TRBD2 (5 bases each). Trimming left V 6 bases short and J 3 bases short, with 11 bases between. Germline CDR1 SNHLY, CDR2 FYNNEI. The CDR3 runs 14 residues. In DNA, the CDR3 is TGTGCCAGCAGACGGGACGGATACACCGGGGAGCTGTTTTTT. Amino acid sequence: CASRRDGYTGELFF.

Many counts were recorded for this clonotype. The chain joins TRBV15 to TRBJ2-1; the D is unclear. The CDR3 sequence is 15 residues long. Germline-derived CDR1 and CDR2 are LNHNV and YYDKDF (reference sequence). Trimming left V 0 bases short and J 5 bases short, with 11 bases between. The CDR3 is CATSREIGSHNEQFF. Here the CDR3 DNA reads TGTGCCACCAGCAGAGAGATAGGGTCCCACAATGAGCAGTTCTTC.

As concerns this clonotype: The junction does not match germline at one end; this may be a read error. The J gene is TRBJ1-2, the V gene TRBV15, with D tentatively TRBD1 (6 bases). The CDR3 totals 12 residues. Per the germline V gene, CDR1 is LNHNV and CDR2 is YYDKDF (reference sequence). This CDR3 reads CATSRDQGPPKF. The DNA of the CDR3 is TGTGCCACCAGCAGAGATCAGGGGCCTCCGAAATTC.

The gene calls are TRBV15 and TRBJ1-5; 10 bases map to TRBD1. The germline gives CDR1 LNHNV, CDR2 YYDKDF (reference sequence). The length of the CDR3 is 18 residues. The junction had 15 bases not matched to a gene; V was cut back by 4 bases and J by 6 bases. DNA for the CDR3: TGTGCCACCAGCAAGCCCTCGGGAACCGGGACAGGGGTTCAGCCCCAGCATTTT. Translation: CATSKPSGTGTGVQPQHF.

This clonotype came up a few times. Compared with germline, one end of the junction differs, possibly owing to a read error. V usage is TRBV7-2 and J usage is TRBJ2-3; TRBD2 is a possible D gene (6 bases). The CDR3 extends over 15 amino acids. Per the germline V gene, CDR1 is SGHTA and CDR2 is FQGNSA. CDR3 amino acids: CARSLVGGAADTQYF. In DNA form, the CDR3 reads TGTGCCCGCAGCTTAGTGGGGGGAGCGGCAGATACGCAGTATTTT.

This chain uses TRBV6-1 with TRBJ2-7, with 7 bases lining up with TRBD1. The V segment lost 4 bases and the J segment 2 bases; nucleotides outside the gene matches: 8. This CDR3 has 15 amino acids. The germline gives CDR1 MNHNS, CDR2 SASEGT. The CDR3 sequence is CASSGGQLLPYEQYF. CDR3 sequence (DNA): TGTGCCAGCAGTGGGGGACAGTTACTACCCTACGAGCAGTACTTC.

The rearrangement uses TRBV14 and TRBJ1-2, with D unclear. Germline V gene data show CDR1 as SGHDN and CDR2 as FVKESK. CDR3 size: 14 residues. The germline V and J ends were trimmed by 0 bases and 7 bases, with 12 bases remaining between them. This CDR3 reads CASSQDSVLSGYTF. The CDR3 nucleotides are TGTGCCAGCAGCCAAGATAGCGTCCTATCTGGCTACACCTTC.

The genes are TRBV11-1 and TRBJ2-1; 8 bases are a match to TRBD2. The J call may be faulty, since TRBJ2-7 better matches the DNA end. The CDR3 extends over 15 amino acids. CDR1 and CDR2 (germline): SGHAT, FQDESV (reference sequence). The CDR3 sequence is CASSGNSGGSYEQYF. The CDR3 DNA is TGTGCCAGCAGCGGCAACAGCGGGGGCTCCTACGAGCAGTACTTC.

This rearrangement joins TRBV11-2 to TRBJ1-1; TRBD1 aligns across 9 bases. The CDR3 covers 17 residues. Germline V lookup: CDR1 SGHAT, CDR2 FQNNGV. Losses at the gene ends were 1 base for V and 1 base for J; bases not matched to a gene: 7. The CDR3 DNA reads as TGTGCCAGCAGCTTAGTGGGGCGGACAGGGGCGAACACTGAAGCTTTCTTT. It specifies CASSLVGRTGANTEAFF. Full variable domain (remainder filled in from reference TRBV11-2 and TRBJ1-1): EAGVAQSPRYKIIEKRQSVAFWCNPISGHATLYWYQQILGQGPKLLIQFQNNGVVDDSQLPKDRFSAERLKGVDSTLKIQPAKLEDSAVYLCASSLVGRTGANTEAFFGQGTRLTVV.

This clonotype was recorded a few times. The V gene is TRBV7-9, the J gene TRBJ2-5, with no clear D. Germline CDR1 and CDR2: SEHNR and FQNEAQ (reference sequence). There are 12 residues in the CDR3. Trimming shortened V by 2 bases and J by 5 bases, and 6 bases separated the two germline ends. This chain's CDR3 is CASSLILETQYF. The CDR3 DNA reads as TGTGCCAGCAGCTTAATTCTGGAGACCCAGTACTTC.

This clonotype occurred many times. This chain joins TRBV27 and TRBJ1-1, with D perhaps matching TRBD1 (6 bases). Between the trimmed V and J ends, which lost 8 bases and 0 bases, there was a span of 16 bases. CDR3 length equals 15 residues. Germline V gene lookup returns CDR1 MNHEY and CDR2 SMNVEV (reference sequence). CDR3 DNA sequence: TGTGCCAGCCACGCCGGGGGCTTCATGAACACTGAAGCTTTCTTT. Its translation is CASHAGGFMNTEAFF.

The chain is built from TRBV24-1 and TRBJ2-2; D is undetermined. In germline, CDR1 is KGHDR, CDR2 SFDVKD. The CDR3 has 13 amino acids. V was cut by 8 bases and J by 1 base, with 7 bases left in between. CDR3 loop: CATNNGNTGELFF. In DNA form, the CDR3 reads TGTGCCACCAACAACGGGAACACCGGGGAGCTGTTTTTT.

The rearrangement joins TRBV6-6 to TRBJ2-2; 8 bases agree with TRBD1. CDR3 length: 16 amino acids. Germline CDR1 is MNHNY and CDR2 is SVGAGI (reference sequence). The V and J ends lost 0 bases and 5 bases, in that order; junction bases with no gene match: 5. The CDR3 region is CASSYSRDRRTGELFF. CDR3 coding DNA: TGTGCCAGCAGTTACTCTCGGGACAGGAGGACCGGGGAGCTGTTTTTT.

This clonotype was picked up many times. The rearrangement links TRBV20-1 to TRBJ2-2, with D unresolved. The CDR3 runs to 14 residues. V lost 5 bases to trimming and J lost 4 bases, with 14 bases between them. The germline CDR1 and CDR2 sequences are DFQATT and SNEGSKA (reference sequence). CDR3 amino acids: CSAEVTGVTGELFF. CDR3 DNA sequence: TGCAGTGCTGAAGTAACCGGCGTCACCGGGGAGCTGTTTTTT.

This chain connects TRBV28 to TRBJ2-3, with D perhaps TRBD1 (5 bases). The germline V and J ends were trimmed by 3 bases and 7 bases, with 8 bases remaining between them. This CDR3 is 12 amino acids long. In germline, CDR1 is MDHEN, CDR2 SYDVKM. The CDR3 nucleotides are TGTGCCAGCAGTTTGGGGCGAAATACGCAGTATTTT. Protein product: CASSLGRNTQYF.

The genes are TRBV20-1 and TRBJ2-7; D is ambiguous. There are 12 residues in the CDR3. CDR1 is DFQATT and CDR2 is SNEGSKA in the germline V gene (reference sequence). CDR3 nucleotide sequence: TGCAGCCCTGCCGAGTATTCCTACGAGCAGTACTTC. This sequence encodes CSPAEYSYEQYF.

The CDR3, as DNA: TGCAGTGCTAGGCCTTCACAGGGGGCTTTCTACGAGCAGTACTTC. Its protein is CSARPSQGAFYEQYF. V gene TRBV20-1 combines with J gene TRBJ2-7; TRBD1 agrees at 9 bases. With V trimmed by 3 bases and J by 3 bases, 9 bases remained unmatched. CDR1 and CDR2 (germline): DFQATT, SNEGSKA (reference sequence). The CDR3 covers 15 residues.

This clonotype was detected a few times. The chain combines TRBV20-1 with TRBJ2-3; no reliable D call. V was trimmed by 6 bases and J by 6 bases, leaving 7 bases between them. The germline V gene has CDR1 DFQATT and CDR2 SNEGSKA (reference sequence). The CDR3 has 10 amino acids. This chain's CDR3 is CSAEADTQYF. DNA for the CDR3: TGCAGTGCCGAGGCGGATACGCAGTATTTT.

The V gene is TRBV5-6, the J gene TRBJ1-1, with unresolved D. The length of the CDR3 is 13 residues. V lost 4 bases and J lost 3, with 10 bases in between. Germline values: CDR1 SGHDT, CDR2 YYEEEE. Here the CDR3 reads CASSLPGDTEAFF. CDR3 sequence (DNA): TGTGCCAGCAGCCTCCCTGGGGACACTGAAGCTTTCTTT.

The chain links TRBV7-9 to TRBJ1-1; TRBD1 aligns across 8 bases. Germline CDR1 and CDR2: SEHNR and FQNEAQ (reference sequence). The CDR3 contains 14 residues. The ends lost 10 bases at V and 5 bases at J; junction bases unmatched: 12. The DNA of the CDR3 is TGTGCCAACGGACAGGGAGGGGTAGAAACTGAAGCTTTCTTT. This gives the protein CANGQGGVETEAFF.

The chain carries TRBV20-1 and TRBJ1-2; no firm D call. This CDR3 is 15 amino acids long. Trimming took off 3 bases at V and 2 bases at J, with 16 bases between the two ends. Germline loops: CDR1 DFQATT, CDR2 SNEGSKA (reference sequence). CDR3 DNA: TGCAGTGCTAGTGGTCAATCTGGGAAGAACTATGGCTACACCTTC. The encoded protein is CSASGQSGKNYGYTF.

The chain joins TRBV20-1 to TRBJ2-1; tentative D call: TRBD1 (6 bases). The CDR3 has 13 amino acids. Germline CDR1 is DFQATT and CDR2 is SNEGSKA (reference sequence). Deletions cut 4 bases from V and 13 bases from J, with 20 bases between. CDR3: CSAKRDGTLPQFF. DNA of the CDR3: TGCAGTGCTAAAAGGGACGGGACACTTCCACAGTTCTTC.

The V and J genes are TRBV4-1 and TRBJ1-2; TRBD1 is a possible D gene (5 bases). V was trimmed by 4 bases and J by 4 bases, leaving 13 bases between them. The CDR3 consists of 14 residues. CDR1 MGHRA and CDR2 YSYEKL come from the germline V gene. This CDR3 is CASSPQGLSYGYTF. The DNA of the CDR3 is TGCGCCAGCAGCCCTCAGGGTTTGAGCTATGGCTACACCTTC.

This chain joins TRBV18 and TRBJ2-7; 8 bases agree with TRBD2. With 2 bases clipped from V and 4 bases from J, the junction kept 4 bases outside the gene matches. The CDR3 contains 14 residues. The germline V gene encodes CDR1 KGHSH and CDR2 LQKENI. CDR3 DNA sequence: TGTGCCAGCTCACCAGATGCGGGGGGATACGAGCAGTACTTC. Residues: CASSPDAGGYEQYF.

This clonotype appeared a few times. The chain couples TRBV6-5 to TRBJ2-5, with D uncertain. The length of the CDR3 is 13 residues. Germline V gene lookup returns CDR1 MNHEY and CDR2 SVGAGI. V shed 4 bases and J shed 4 bases, with 10 bases lying between them. The CDR3, as DNA: TGTGCCAGCAGTTCTCCTGGGATAGAGACCCAGTACTTC. Translated, it gives CASSSPGIETQYF.

The rearrangement uses TRBV6-1 and TRBJ2-7; D gene uncertain. Germline V gene data show CDR1 as MNHNS and CDR2 as SASEGT. Trimming left V 4 bases short and J 7 bases short, with 20 bases between. There are 15 residues in the CDR3. Here the CDR3 DNA reads TGTGCCAGCAGTGGTTTCAGGTCCACGTCGGGTGAGCAGTACTTC. It translates to CASSGFRSTSGEQYF.

This sequence joins TRBV6-6 and TRBJ2-5, with D unresolved. CDR3 length: 15 residues. The V end lost 2 bases, the J end lost 1 base, and 11 bases lay between the germline ends. Germline CDR1 reads MNHNY; CDR2 reads SVGAGI (reference sequence). The CDR3 loop reads CASSYTPAAQETQYF. CDR3 DNA: TGTGCCAGCAGTTACACCCCTGCGGCCCAAGAGACCCAGTACTTC.